This TCR beta chain was sequenced during a study of blood T cell repertoires in COVID-19 (dated by TCRdb to 2018 to 2021). Regarding the study in general: Collaborator samples came from the United States, Italy and Spain and covered acute and convalescent phases of COVID-19. Where available, HLA class I and class II types were taken from metadata supplied by the sample provider and were not determined by assay-based typing. Subjects who had been exposed to COVID-19, were actively infected with it, or had recovered from it provided the deeply sampled blood TCRbeta repertoires that made up the dataset. The prospective study material was composed of cDNA or gDNA derived from T cells, B-cell-depleted T cells, or PBMCs. Samples came from the ongoing ImmuneRACE study (first 160 participants) plus 1,254 subjects from 6 global collaborators. Nearly every sample came with metadata listing a de-identified subject ID, COVID-19 status, age in years and sex. A freely available public database, intended as a resource for researchers studying the immune response to SARS-CoV-2, is where the repertoires were released.

The collaborating institutions used their own protocols to collect whole blood in K2EDTA tubes. For TCRbeta analysis, collaborator samples were shipped as frozen whole blood, as isolated PBMCs, or as DNA extracted from either sample type. TCRbeta CDR3 regions were amplified from genomic DNA by means of the immunoSEQ Assay, a bias-controlled multiplex PCR. Concerning the study's data processing: Nucleated cell counts per sample were estimated from amplification of reference gene primers within the assay. To quantify the absolute abundance of each unique TCRbeta CDR3 rearrangement, sequence reads were collapsed and filtered. Productive Simpson clonality was computed per sample as the square root of Simpson's diversity index over productive rearrangements. In TCRdb, the immuneACCESS table is reduced to in-frame sequences with V and J assigned. These tables do not hold every clone; where another copy was compared, an unresolved V gene accounts for under half, and the others remain unexplained. The V and J calls and clone size are taken from that table; D and trimming were inferred from the DNA. This sample gives 150,000 to 180,000 clones in total; roughly nine tenths of them show up just once. Over 0.45% of the sample is in the top ten clones.

General findings and caveats noted by the study authors: The quantity of clinical and demographic metadata differed by source and by participant and was supplied without curation.

About this clone itself: The antigen it recognizes is unknown. Within one base of it there is no much larger clone, and no base qualities were kept.

Including cysteine and phenylalanine, the CDR3 has 14 amino acids. Only the CDR3 portion is preserved as DNA: 42 bases, with reading frame beginning at the first base. Trimmed from V: 3 bases; trimmed from J: 4 bases; junction bases lacking a gene match: 7. Via the germline V gene (reference sequence), CDR1 is SGHNT and CDR2 YYREEE. This chain is built from TRBV5-4 and TRBJ2-7; the junction holds 7 bases that match TRBD2. The TCR originated in a man aged 50 to 60 with acute or convalescent COVID-19. The sequenced sample consisted of peripheral blood. Read as DNA, the sequence is TGTGCCAGCAGCTCGGGACTAACAGCTTACGAGCAGTACTTC. Translated, it gives CASSSGLTAYEQYF. The variable domain in full, with residues beyond the CDR3 obtained from the reference TRBV5-4 and TRBJ2-7 genes, is ETGVTQSPTHLIKTRGQQVTLRCSSQSGHNTVSWYQQALGQGPQFIFQYYREEENGRGNFPPRFSGLQFPNYSSELNVNALELDDSALYLCASSSGLTAYEQYFGPGTRLTVT.